The text below deals with one T cell receptor beta chain. The antigen remains unidentified. A J-beta primer mix and a sample-barcoded 5' primer were used in a second PCR of about 6 to 12 cycles. Any given sample supplied a minimum of 2.5 million CDR3-containing paired-end reads. TCRdb passed the 5' RACE reads through MiXCR, listing each CDR3 protein once. The repertoire holds roughly 2 million distinct CDR3 sequences, with around 50% as singletons. This specimen comes from a study of blood T cells in healthy people across ages. Overall study findings and caveats: Expanded clonotype changes were possibly confounded by unknown donor CMV status.

The V end lost 0 bases, the J end lost 5 bases, and 11 bases lay between the germline ends. This CDR3 is built from 14 residues. The germline V gene encodes CDR1 SGDLS and CDR2 YYNGEE. The V gene is TRBV9, the J gene TRBJ2-5; tentatively, D is TRBD2 (5 bases). Material for sequencing was blood. The TCR comes from a middle-aged woman in good health. The CDR3 here is CASSVDTSGETQYF. The CDR3 DNA sequence: TGTGCCAGCAGCGTAGACACTAGTGGGGAGACCCAGTACTTC.